A selection of T cell receptor beta chains follows, all from one sample in a study of shared clonotypes between healthy human individuals. Profiling relied on immunoSEQ multiplex PCR, and the TCRdb table lists in-frame clones only, not all of them. The sample yields roughly 760,000 clones, about 74% seen once. Sequencing was performed on memory CD4+ T cells sorted from blood. The receptors were sampled from a woman aged 30 to 39 in good health. Each CDR3 is given with its conserved first and last residue.

TRBV5-1 | CASSLGTGQGHYGYTF
TRBV11-2 | CASSLDRGQPQHF
TRBV28 | CASSYRVGGYLFF
TRBV19 | CASTQRWGVNEQFF
TRBV28 | CASSPLVGEPRTYEQYF
TRBV2 | CASRGQLANYGYTF
TRBV27 | CASSPTGSTEAFF
TRBV27 | CASSGTGSNEKLFF
TRBV7-9 | CASSARQGVAFGELFF
TRBV19 | CASSDNAGSETQYF
TRBV11-3 | CASSLGGLIADTGELFF
TRBV30 | CAWSVQRNEKLFF
TRBV10-1 | CASSLGQGPPF
TRBV10-3 | CATTGTGAGNTIYF